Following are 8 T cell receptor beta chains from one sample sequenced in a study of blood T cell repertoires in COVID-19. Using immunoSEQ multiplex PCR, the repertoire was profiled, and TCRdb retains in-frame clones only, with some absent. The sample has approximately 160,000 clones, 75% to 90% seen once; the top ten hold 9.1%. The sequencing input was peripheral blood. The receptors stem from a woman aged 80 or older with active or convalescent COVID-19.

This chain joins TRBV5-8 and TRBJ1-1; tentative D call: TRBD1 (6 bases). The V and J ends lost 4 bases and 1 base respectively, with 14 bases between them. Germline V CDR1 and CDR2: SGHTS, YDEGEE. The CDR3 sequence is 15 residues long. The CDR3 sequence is CASSRRGGQNTEAFF. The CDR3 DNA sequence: TGTGCCAGCAGCAGGAGGGGGGGACAGAACACTGAAGCTTTCTTT.

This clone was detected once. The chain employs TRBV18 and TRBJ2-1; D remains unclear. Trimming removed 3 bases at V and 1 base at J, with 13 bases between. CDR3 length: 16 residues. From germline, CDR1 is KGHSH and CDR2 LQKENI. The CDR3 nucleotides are TGTGCCAGCTCACCGCGGAGCATCACATCCTACAATGAGCAGTTCTTC. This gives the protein CASSPRSITSYNEQFF.

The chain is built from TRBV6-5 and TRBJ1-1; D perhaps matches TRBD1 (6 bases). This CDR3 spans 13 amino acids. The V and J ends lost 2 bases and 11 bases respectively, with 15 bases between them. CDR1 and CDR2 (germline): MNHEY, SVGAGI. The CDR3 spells CASSYRGASRAFF. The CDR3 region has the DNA TGTGCCAGCAGTTACCGGGGGGCGAGTAGGGCTTTCTTT.

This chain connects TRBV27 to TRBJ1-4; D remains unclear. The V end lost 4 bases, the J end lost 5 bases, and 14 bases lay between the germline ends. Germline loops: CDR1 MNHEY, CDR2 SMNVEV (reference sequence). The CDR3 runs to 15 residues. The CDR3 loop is CASSYSFTQNEKLFF. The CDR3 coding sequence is TGTGCCAGCAGTTATAGCTTTACACAAAATGAAAAACTGTTTTTT.

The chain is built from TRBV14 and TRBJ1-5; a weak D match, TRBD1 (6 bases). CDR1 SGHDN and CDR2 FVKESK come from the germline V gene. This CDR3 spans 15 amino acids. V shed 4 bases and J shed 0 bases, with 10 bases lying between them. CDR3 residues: CASSPGTSSNQPQHF. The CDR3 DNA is TGTGCCAGCAGCCCAGGGACAAGTAGCAATCAGCCCCAGCATTTT.

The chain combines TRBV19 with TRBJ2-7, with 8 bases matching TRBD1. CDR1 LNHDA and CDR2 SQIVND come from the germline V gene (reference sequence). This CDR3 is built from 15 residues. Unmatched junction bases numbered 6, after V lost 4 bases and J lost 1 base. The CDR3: CASSKGQAVSYEQYF. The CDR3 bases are TGTGCCAGTAGTAAGGGACAGGCGGTATCCTACGAGCAGTACTTC.

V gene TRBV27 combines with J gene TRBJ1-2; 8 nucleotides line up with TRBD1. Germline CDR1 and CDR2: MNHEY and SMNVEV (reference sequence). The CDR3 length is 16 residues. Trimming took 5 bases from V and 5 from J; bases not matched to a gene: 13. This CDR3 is CASSPEVQGAGYGYTF. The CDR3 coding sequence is TGTGCCAGCAGTCCAGAGGTCCAGGGGGCCGGGTATGGCTACACCTTC.

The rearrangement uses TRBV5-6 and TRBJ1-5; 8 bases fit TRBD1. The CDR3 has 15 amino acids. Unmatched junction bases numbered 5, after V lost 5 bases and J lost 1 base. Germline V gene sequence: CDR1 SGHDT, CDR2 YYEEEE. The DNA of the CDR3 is TGTGCCAGCAGTTCCGGGACAGGAAGCAATCAGCCCCAGCATTTT. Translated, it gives CASSSGTGSNQPQHF.